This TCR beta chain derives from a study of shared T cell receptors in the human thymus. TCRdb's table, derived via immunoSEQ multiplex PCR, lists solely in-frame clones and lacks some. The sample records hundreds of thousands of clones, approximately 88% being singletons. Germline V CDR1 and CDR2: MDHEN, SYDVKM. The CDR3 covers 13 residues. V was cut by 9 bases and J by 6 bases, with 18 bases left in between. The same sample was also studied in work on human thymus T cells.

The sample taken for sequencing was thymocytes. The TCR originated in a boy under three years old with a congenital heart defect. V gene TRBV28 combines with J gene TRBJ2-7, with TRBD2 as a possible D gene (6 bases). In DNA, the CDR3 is TGTGCCAGTATTTCCGGGAGCTCGTGCGAGCAGTACTTC. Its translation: CASISGSSCEQYF.